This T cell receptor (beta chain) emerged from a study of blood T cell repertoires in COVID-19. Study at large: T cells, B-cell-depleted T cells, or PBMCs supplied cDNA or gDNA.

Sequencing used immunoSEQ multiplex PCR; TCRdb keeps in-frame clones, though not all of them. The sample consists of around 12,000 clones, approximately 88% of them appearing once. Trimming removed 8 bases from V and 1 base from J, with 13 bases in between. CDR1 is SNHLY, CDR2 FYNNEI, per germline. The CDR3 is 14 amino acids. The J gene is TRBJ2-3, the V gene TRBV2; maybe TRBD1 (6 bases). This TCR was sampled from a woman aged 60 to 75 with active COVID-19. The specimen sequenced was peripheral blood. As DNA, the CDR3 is TGTGCCAGCGGGGGCCCCCTGGGCACAGATACGCAGTATTTT. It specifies CASGGPLGTDTQYF.